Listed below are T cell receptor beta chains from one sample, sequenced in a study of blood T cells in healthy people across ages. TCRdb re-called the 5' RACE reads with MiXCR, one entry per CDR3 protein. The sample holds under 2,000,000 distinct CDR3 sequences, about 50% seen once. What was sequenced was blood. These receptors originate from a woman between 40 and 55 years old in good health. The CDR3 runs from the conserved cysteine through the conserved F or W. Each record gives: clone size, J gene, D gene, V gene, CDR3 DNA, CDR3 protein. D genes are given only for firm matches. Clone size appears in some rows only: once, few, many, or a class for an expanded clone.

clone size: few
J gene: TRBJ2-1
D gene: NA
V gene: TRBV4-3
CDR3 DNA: TGCGCCAGCAGCCAGGGACGGGGGCCATACAATGAGCAGTTCTTC
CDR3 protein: CASSQGRGPYNEQFF

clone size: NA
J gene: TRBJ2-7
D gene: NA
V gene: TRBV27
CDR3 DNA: TGTGCCAGCAGTTTGTCTCGAGGGTTGGGAACAGGGCAGAAGACCTACGAGCAGTACTTC
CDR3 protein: CASSLSRGLGTGQKTYEQYF

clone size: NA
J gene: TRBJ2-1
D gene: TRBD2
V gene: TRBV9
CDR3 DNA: TGTGCCAGCAGCGTAACAGCGGGGGGGCGGAGTGAGCAGTTCTTC
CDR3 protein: CASSVTAGGRSEQFF

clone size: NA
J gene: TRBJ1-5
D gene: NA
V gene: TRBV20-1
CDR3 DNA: TGCAGTGGCCGCGACAGGAACCATCAGCCCCAGCATTTT
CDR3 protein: CSGRDRNHQPQHF

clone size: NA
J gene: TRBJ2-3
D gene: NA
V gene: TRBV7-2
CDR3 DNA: TGTGCCAGCATCTTTGGCGCAGATACGCAGTATTTT
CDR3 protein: CASIFGADTQYF

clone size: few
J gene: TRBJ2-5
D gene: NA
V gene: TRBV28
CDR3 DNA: TGTGCCAGCAAATTGGTGTCAGGGCACGAGACCCAGTACTTC
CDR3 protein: CASKLVSGHETQYF

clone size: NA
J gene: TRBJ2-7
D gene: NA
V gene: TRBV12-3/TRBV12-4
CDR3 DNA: TGTGCCAGCAGCTCCAGGGATTTCACCTACGAGCAGTACTTC
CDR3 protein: CASSSRDFTYEQYF

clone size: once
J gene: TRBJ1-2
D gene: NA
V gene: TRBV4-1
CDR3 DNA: TGCACCAGCAGCCCTGACATATCAGGCTATGGCTACACCTTC
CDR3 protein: CTSSPDISGYGYTF

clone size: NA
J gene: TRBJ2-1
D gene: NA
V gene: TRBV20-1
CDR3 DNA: TGCAGTGCTAGAGAAACCTCCTACAATGAGCAGTTCTTC
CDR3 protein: CSARETSYNEQFF

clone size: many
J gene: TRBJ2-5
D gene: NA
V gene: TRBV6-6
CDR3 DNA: TGTGCCAGCAGTTACTCGTATGGGGATGAGACCCAGTACTTC
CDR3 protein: CASSYSYGDETQYF

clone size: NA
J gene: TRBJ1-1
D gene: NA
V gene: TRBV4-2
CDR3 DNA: TGTGCCAGCAGCCAGCTTCGGGGGGGTGAAGCTTTCTTT
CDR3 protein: CASSQLRGGEAFF

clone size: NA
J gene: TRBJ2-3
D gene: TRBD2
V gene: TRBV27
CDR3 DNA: TGTGCCAGCAGGACGTTAGCGGGGGCGGCAGATACGCAGTATTTT
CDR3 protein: CASRTLAGAADTQYF

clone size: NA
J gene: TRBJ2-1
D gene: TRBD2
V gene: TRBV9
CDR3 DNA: TGTGCCAGCAGCGTGGCGGGGGGGGTAATCTACAATGAGCAGTTCTTC
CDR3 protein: CASSVAGGVIYNEQFF

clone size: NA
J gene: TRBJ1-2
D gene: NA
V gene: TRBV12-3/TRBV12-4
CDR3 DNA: TGTGCCAGCAGTTTGTACAGGGAGCCGAACTATGGCTACACCTTC
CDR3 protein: CASSLYREPNYGYTF

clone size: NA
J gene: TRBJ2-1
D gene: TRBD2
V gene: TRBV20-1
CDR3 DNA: TGCAGTGCTCCTATGATGGGCGGGGGGTCCTCGAGGGATGAGCAGTTCTTC
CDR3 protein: CSAPMMGGGSSRDEQFF

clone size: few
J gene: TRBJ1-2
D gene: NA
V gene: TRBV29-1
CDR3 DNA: TGCAGCGTTGAACTCAACGGGGGGGACTCTGTTAACTATGGCTACACCTTC
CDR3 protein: CSVELNGGDSVNYGYTF

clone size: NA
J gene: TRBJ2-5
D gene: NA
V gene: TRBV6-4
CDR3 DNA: TGTGCCAGCAGTGACTCGACGCAATACCAAGAGACCCAGTACTTC
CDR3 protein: CASSDSTQYQETQYF

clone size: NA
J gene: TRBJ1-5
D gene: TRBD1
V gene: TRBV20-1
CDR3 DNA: TGCAGTGCCCGAAGAGGGGGCAGGAACAATCAGCCCCAGCATTTT
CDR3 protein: CSARRGGRNNQPQHF

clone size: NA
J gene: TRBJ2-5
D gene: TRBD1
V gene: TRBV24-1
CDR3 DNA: TGTGCCACCAGTGGGGACAGGGTTCAAGAGACCCAGTACTTC
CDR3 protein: CATSGDRVQETQYF

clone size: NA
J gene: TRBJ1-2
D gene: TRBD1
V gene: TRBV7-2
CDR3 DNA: TGTGCCAGCAGCTTAGCCGGACAGGGGCCTGGCTACACCTTC
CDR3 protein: CASSLAGQGPGYTF

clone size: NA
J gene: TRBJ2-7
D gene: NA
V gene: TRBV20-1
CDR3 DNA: TGCAGTGCTAGAGATTTGGCAGGGGACACCTACGAGCAGTACTTC
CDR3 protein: CSARDLAGDTYEQYF

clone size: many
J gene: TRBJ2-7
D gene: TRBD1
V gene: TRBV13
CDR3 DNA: TGTGCCAGCAGCTTAGAATTCCGGACAGGAGAAAGATACGAGCAGTACTTC
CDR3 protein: CASSLEFRTGERYEQYF

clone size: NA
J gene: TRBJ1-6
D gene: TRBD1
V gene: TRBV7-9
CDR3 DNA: TGTGCCAGCAGCTCGTCGGGACAGAACTATTCACCCCTCCACTTT
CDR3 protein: CASSSSGQNYSPLHF

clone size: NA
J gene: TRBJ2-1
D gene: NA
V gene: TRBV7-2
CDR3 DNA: TGTGCCAGCAACTTAAGTAGGGGCACTTACAATGAGCAGTTCTTC
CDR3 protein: CASNLSRGTYNEQFF

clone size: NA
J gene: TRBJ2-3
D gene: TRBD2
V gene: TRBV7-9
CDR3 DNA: TGTGCCAGCAGCTTAGGAGATAGCGGGGGTACAGATACGCAGTATTTT
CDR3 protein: CASSLGDSGGTDTQYF

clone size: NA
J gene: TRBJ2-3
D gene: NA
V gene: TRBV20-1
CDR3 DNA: TGCAGTGCTAGTGGACACCGCCCAGGGTCAGATACGCAGTATTTT
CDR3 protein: CSASGHRPGSDTQYF

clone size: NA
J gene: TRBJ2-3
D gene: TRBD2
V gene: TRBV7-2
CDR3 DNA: TGTGCCAGCAGCCGCGGGACTAGCTTACAGAATGCGCAGTATTTT
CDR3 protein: CASSRGTSLQNAQYF

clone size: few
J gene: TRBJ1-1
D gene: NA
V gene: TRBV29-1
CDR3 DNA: TGCAGCGTTGAGAGGGGAATTAAGGGGGCTGAAGCTTTCTTT
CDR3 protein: CSVERGIKGAEAFF

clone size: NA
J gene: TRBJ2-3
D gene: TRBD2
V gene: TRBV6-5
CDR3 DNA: TGTGCCAGCAGCTACAAACTAGCGGGGGCGGATACGCAGTATTTT
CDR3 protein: CASSYKLAGADTQYF

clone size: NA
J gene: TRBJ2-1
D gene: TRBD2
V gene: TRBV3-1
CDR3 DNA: TGTGCCAGCAGCCTAGGAGCGGGGTGGTACAATGAGCAGTTCTTC
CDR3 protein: CASSLGAGWYNEQFF

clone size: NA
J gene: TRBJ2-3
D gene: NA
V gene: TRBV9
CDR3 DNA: TGTGCCAGCAGCGTAGTTAGGTCGGGGGACTCCACAGATACGCAGTATTTT
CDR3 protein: CASSVVRSGDSTDTQYF

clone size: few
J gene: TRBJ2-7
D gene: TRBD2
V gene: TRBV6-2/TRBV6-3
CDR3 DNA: TGTGCCAGCAGAAATAGCGGGGGACCCTCCTACGAGCAGTACTTC
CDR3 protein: CASRNSGGPSYEQYF

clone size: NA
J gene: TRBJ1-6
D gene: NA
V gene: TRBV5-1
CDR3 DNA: TGCGCCAGCAGCGTAACTACGAGTGATTCACCCCTCCACTTT
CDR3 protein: CASSVTTSDSPLHF

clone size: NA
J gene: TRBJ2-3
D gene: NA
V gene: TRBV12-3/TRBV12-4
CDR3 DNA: TGTGCCAGCAGTTTCGAGTTTCGAGACAGCACAGATACGCAGTATTTT
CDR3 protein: CASSFEFRDSTDTQYF

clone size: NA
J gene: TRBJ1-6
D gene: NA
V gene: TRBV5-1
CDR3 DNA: TGCGCCAGCAGCGGTCGGCAGGGTAATAATTCACCCCTCCACTTT
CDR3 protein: CASSGRQGNNSPLHF

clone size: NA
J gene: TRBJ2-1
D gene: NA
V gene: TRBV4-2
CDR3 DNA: TGTGCCAGCAGCCTGCGGACTGATGCGACCCAGGGCAATGAGCAGTTCTTC
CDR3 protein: CASSLRTDATQGNEQFF

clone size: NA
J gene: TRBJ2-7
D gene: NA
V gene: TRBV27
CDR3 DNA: TGTGCCAGCAGTGCCACAGCGTCGACCTACGAGCAGTACTTC
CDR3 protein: CASSATASTYEQYF

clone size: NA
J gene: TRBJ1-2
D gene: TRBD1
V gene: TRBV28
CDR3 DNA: TGTGCCAGCAGTTTACTCGGACAGGGGACTCTTGGCTATGGCTACACCTTC
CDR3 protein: CASSLLGQGTLGYGYTF

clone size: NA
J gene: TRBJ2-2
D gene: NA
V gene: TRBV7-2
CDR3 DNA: TGTGCCAGCAGCCTCGCTTTCTCCGGGGAGCTGTTTTTT
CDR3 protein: CASSLAFSGELFF

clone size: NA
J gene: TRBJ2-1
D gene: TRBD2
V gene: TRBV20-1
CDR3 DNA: TGCAGTGCTAGAGATCGAGCGGGGGCTGGAAATGAGCAGTTCTTC
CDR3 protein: CSARDRAGAGNEQFF

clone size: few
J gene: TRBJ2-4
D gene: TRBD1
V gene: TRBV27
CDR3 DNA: TGTGCCAGCAGGGGACAGGTCACGAACATTCAGTACTTC
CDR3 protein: CASRGQVTNIQYF

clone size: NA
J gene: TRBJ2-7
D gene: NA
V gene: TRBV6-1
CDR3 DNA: TGTGCCAGCAGTGGACCCTTCAGGGGGGGCTCCTACGAGCAGTACTTC
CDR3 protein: CASSGPFRGGSYEQYF

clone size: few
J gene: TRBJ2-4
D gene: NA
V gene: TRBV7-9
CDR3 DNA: TGTGCCAGCAGCCCAAACATCCCACTAGCCAAAAACATTCAGTACTTC
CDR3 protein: CASSPNIPLAKNIQYF

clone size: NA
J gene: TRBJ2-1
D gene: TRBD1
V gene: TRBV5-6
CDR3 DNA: TGTGCCAGCAGCTCGACAGGGTCAAGCGAGTTCTTC
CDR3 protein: CASSSTGSSEFF

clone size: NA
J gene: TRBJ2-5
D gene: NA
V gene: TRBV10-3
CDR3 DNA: TGTGCCATCAGTGAGGGGACTGTAGGTCTTAGCTCCTACAATGAGCAGTACTTC
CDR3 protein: CAISEGTVGLSSYNEQYF

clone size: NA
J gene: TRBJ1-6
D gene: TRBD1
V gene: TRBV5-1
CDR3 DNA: TGCGCCAGCAGCCAGTCCGCAGGGGACAGGGGTTCACCCCTCCACTTT
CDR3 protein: CASSQSAGDRGSPLHF

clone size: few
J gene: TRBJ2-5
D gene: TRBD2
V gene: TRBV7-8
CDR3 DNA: TGTGCCAGCAGCTTAGCGCGGATAGCGGGGGGTCAAGAGACCCAGTACTTC
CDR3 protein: CASSLARIAGGQETQYF

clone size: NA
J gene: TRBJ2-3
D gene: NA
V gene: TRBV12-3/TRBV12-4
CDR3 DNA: TGTGCCAGCAGTTCGCCCGGGACCAAGAGCACAGATACGCAGTATTTT
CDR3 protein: CASSSPGTKSTDTQYF

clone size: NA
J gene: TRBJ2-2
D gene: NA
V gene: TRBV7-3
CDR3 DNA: TGTGCCAGCAGCTTCTTACAGGCGGGCGGGGGGGAGCTGTTTTTT
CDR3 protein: CASSFLQAGGGELFF

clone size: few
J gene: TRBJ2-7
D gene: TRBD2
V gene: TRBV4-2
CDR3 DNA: TGTGCCAGCAGCCAAGACTCCGGGACTAGCTCCTACGAGCAGTACTTC
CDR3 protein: CASSQDSGTSSYEQYF

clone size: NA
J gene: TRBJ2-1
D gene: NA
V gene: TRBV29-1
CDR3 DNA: TGCAGCGTCCTCAGGGGGGGTTTAGAGCAGTTCTTC
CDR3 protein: CSVLRGGLEQFF

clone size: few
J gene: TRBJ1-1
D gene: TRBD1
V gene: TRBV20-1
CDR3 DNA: TGCAGTGCTAGAGATCTGCGGACAGGGGGAACTAAGTCTTCCGAAGCTTTCTTT
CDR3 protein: CSARDLRTGGTKSSEAFF

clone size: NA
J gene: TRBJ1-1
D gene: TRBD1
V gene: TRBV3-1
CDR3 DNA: TGTGCCAGCAGCCAGATCCAGACAGGGTCGCTGAACACTGAAGCTTTCTTT
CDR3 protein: CASSQIQTGSLNTEAFF

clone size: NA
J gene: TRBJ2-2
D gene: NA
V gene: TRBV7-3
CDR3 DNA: TGTGCCAGCAGCAAAATACCCGGGGAGCTGTTTTTT
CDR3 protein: CASSKIPGELFF

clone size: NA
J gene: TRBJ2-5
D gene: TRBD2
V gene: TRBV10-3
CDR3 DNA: TGTGCCATCAGAGGACTAGCGGGGGATGCGGAGACCCAGTACTTC
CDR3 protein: CAIRGLAGDAETQYF